This is a list of T cell receptor beta chains from one sample in a study of shared clonotypes between healthy human individuals. Method: immunoSEQ multiplex PCR; TCRdb's copy keeps in-frame clones and lacks some. The sample contains 1,400,000 or so clones, 97% to 99% of which appear only once. The sequencing sample was made of naive CD4+ T cells sorted from blood. The receptors derive from a young man in good health. The CDR3 runs from the conserved cysteine through the conserved F or W. Fields, in order: D gene, clone size, J gene, V gene, CDR3 DNA, CDR3 protein. A D gene is named only where the DNA matches it firmly. Expanded clones are given a class, and other clones once, few, many or no size at all.

D: -
size: -
J: TRBJ2-7
V: TRBV4-1
DNA: TGCGCCAGCAGCCAGCAACCCCGAGCCTACGAGCAGTACTTC
CDR3: CASSQQPRAYEQYF

D: -
size: -
J: TRBJ2-1
V: TRBV6-5
DNA: TGTGCCAGCAGTTACGACGGGCTAGCGCCCGGTGAGCAGTTCTTC
CDR3: CASSYDGLAPGEQFF

D: -
size: -
J: TRBJ1-1
V: TRBV19
DNA: TGTGCCAGTAGTATTGGAAGGAACACTGAAGCTTTCTTT
CDR3: CASSIGRNTEAFF

D: TRBD1
size: few
J: TRBJ1-2
V: TRBV6-5
DNA: TGTGCCAGCAGTTACCCGGACAGGCATGGCTACACCTTC
CDR3: CASSYPDRHGYTF

D: -
size: -
J: TRBJ1-4
V: TRBV6-5
DNA: TGTGCCAGCAGCCCCAAGCTCGTCTGGGAAAAACTGTTTTTT
CDR3: CASSPKLVWEKLFF

D: -
size: -
J: TRBJ1-4
V: TRBV7-6
DNA: TGTGCCAGCAGCTTAGTCAGAGGGGAAAAACTGTTTTTT
CDR3: CASSLVRGEKLFF

D: -
size: -
J: TRBJ1-3
V: TRBV9
DNA: TGTGCCAGCAGCGTAGCTCAAGGTCAGGGGAACACCATATATTTT
CDR3: CASSVAQGQGNTIYF

D: -
size: -
J: TRBJ1-2
V: TRBV30
DNA: TGTGCCTGGAGTGTACTCAGAGGAGGTGGCTACACCTTC
CDR3: CAWSVLRGGGYTF

D: -
size: -
J: TRBJ2-3
V: TRBV5-5
DNA: TGTGCCAGCAGCCTCGGGACAATCTCGAGAGATACGCAGTATTTT
CDR3: CASSLGTISRDTQYF

D: -
size: -
J: TRBJ1-2
V: TRBV7-9
DNA: TGTGCCAGCAGCAGAGGACGCTACACCTTC
CDR3: CASSRGRYTF

D: -
size: -
J: TRBJ1-5
V: TRBV18
DNA: TGTGCCAGCTCACAACTTGGACTGACCAATCAGCCCCAGCATTTT
CDR3: CASSQLGLTNQPQHF

D: -
size: -
J: TRBJ2-1
V: TRBV5-1
DNA: TGCGCCAGCAGCTTGGAAGGGCTGAATGAGCAGTTCTTC
CDR3: CASSLEGLNEQFF

D: -
size: -
J: TRBJ2-7
V: TRBV25-1
DNA: TGTGCCAGCAGTGAAACAGGGAAGTTTATCGACGAGCAGTACTTC
CDR3: CASSETGKFIDEQYF

D: -
size: -
J: TRBJ2-7
V: TRBV7-9
DNA: TGTGCCAGCACCAAACGAGGGGGAGACCGTGGGGTTTCCGAGCAGTACTTC
CDR3: CASTKRGGDRGVSEQYF

D: -
size: once
J: TRBJ2-1
V: TRBV7-9
DNA: TGTGCCAGCAGCTTAGTTCTTCCTGCCTACAATGAGCAGTTCTTC
CDR3: CASSLVLPAYNEQFF

D: TRBD2
size: -
J: TRBJ2-3
V: TRBV7-2
DNA: TGTGCCAGCAGCTTAGGACCTAGCGGACCATTTAGGCCAGATACGCAGTATTTT
CDR3: CASSLGPSGPFRPDTQYF

D: -
size: -
J: TRBJ2-7
V: TRBV29-1
DNA: TGCAGCGCCCTTGCTAGCGAGTACGAGCAGTACTTC
CDR3: CSALASEYEQYF

D: -
size: -
J: TRBJ1-2
V: TRBV2
DNA: TGTGCCAGCAGTGAAGAATGGGTGAGGGAAGATGGCTACACCTTC
CDR3: CASSEEWVREDGYTF

D: -
size: -
J: TRBJ2-7
V: TRBV6-1
DNA: TGTGCCAGCAGTCTAACCCCGTCCGATAAGTACTTC
CDR3: CASSLTPSDKYF

D: -
size: -
J: TRBJ1-2
V: TRBV13
DNA: TGTGCCAGCAGCCAGGGATATGGCTACACCTTC
CDR3: CASSQGYGYTF

D: -
size: -
J: TRBJ1-3
V: TRBV27
DNA: TGTGCCAGCAGTTTATACCGGGGCTCTGGAAACACCATATATTTT
CDR3: CASSLYRGSGNTIYF

D: -
size: -
J: TRBJ1-2
V: TRBV5-5
DNA: TGTGCCAGCAGCTTGTTGATAGTGGCTAACTATGGCTACACCTTC
CDR3: CASSLLIVANYGYTF

D: -
size: -
J: TRBJ2-7
V: TRBV9
DNA: TGTGCCAGCAGCGTAGTTGGGGGAACCGAGCAGTACTTC
CDR3: CASSVVGGTEQYF

D: TRBD2
size: -
J: TRBJ2-7
V: TRBV6-6
DNA: TGTGCCAGCAGCGGACTAGCGCCCTACGAGCAGTACTTC
CDR3: CASSGLAPYEQYF

D: -
size: -
J: TRBJ2-5
V: TRBV11-3
DNA: TGTGCCAGCAGCTTAGAGACAGGCGGGACCCAGTACTTC
CDR3: CASSLETGGTQYF

D: -
size: once
J: TRBJ1-1
V: TRBV27
DNA: TGTGCCAGCAGTTTTTTTCGCGGGGGAAAAGTGGGAATGAACACTGAAGCTTTCTTT
CDR3: CASSFFRGGKVGMNTEAFF

D: TRBD1
size: once
J: TRBJ1-1
V: TRBV5-1
DNA: TGCGCCAGCAGGGCGGGGACAGGGGTTACTGAAGCTTTCTTT
CDR3: CASRAGTGVTEAFF

D: -
size: -
J: TRBJ2-6
V: TRBV18
DNA: TGTGCCAGCTCACCCAGACAAGACTCTGGGGCCAACGTCCTGACTTTC
CDR3: CASSPRQDSGANVLTF

D: TRBD2
size: -
J: TRBJ2-3
V: TRBV5-1
DNA: TGCGCCAGCAACCGACTAGCGGGAGGCATCACAGATACGCAGTATTTT
CDR3: CASNRLAGGITDTQYF

D: -
size: -
J: TRBJ1-2
V: TRBV20-1
DNA: TGCAGTGCTGCAGGGAGCTATGGCTACACCTTC
CDR3: CSAAGSYGYTF

D: TRBD2
size: once
J: TRBJ2-3
V: TRBV6-5
DNA: TGTGCCAGCAGTTTAACTAGCGGGCGCACAGATACGCAGTATTTT
CDR3: CASSLTSGRTDTQYF

D: TRBD2
size: -
J: TRBJ2-7
V: TRBV5-1
DNA: TGCGCCAGCAGCTTGGGTCCCAGCGGGAGCTTGGGGGAGCAGTACTTC
CDR3: CASSLGPSGSLGEQYF

D: -
size: -
J: TRBJ1-3
V: TRBV2
DNA: TGTGCCAGCAGTGAGGGGACAAGGAGTGGAAACACCATATATTTT
CDR3: CASSEGTRSGNTIYF

D: -
size: -
J: TRBJ1-5
V: TRBV28
DNA: TGTGCCAGCAGTTTAGGGGGGCCCTATGGGAATCAGCCCCAGCATTTT
CDR3: CASSLGGPYGNQPQHF

D: TRBD2
size: -
J: TRBJ2-2
V: TRBV2
DNA: TGTGCCAGCAGACTAGCGGGGACAAAAGGGACCGGGGAGCTGTTTTTT
CDR3: CASRLAGTKGTGELFF

D: TRBD1
size: -
J: TRBJ1-1
V: TRBV28
DNA: TGTGCCAGCAGTTTTGGGACAGCGTTCCTGATGAACACTGAAGCTTTCTTT
CDR3: CASSFGTAFLMNTEAFF

D: TRBD1
size: -
J: TRBJ1-5
V: TRBV7-9
DNA: TGTGCCAGCAGCTTAAACCGGGACAGCGAGGGTTATAGCAATCAGCCCCAGCATTTT
CDR3: CASSLNRDSEGYSNQPQHF